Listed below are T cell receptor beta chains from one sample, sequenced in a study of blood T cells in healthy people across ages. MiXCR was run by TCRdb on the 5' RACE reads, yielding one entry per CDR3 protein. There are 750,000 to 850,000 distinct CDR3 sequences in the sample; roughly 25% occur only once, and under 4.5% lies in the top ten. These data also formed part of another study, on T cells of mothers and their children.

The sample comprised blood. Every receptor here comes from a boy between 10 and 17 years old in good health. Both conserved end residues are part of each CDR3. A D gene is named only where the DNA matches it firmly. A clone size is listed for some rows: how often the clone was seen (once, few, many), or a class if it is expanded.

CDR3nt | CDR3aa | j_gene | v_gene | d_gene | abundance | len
TGCAGTGCTAGCCTGGGGGGGGGCATGCATGAGCAGTTCTTC | CSASLGGGMHEQFF | TRBJ2-1 | TRBV20-1 | - | - | 14
TGTGCCAGCAGTGCCGACAGGGGGGCAGATACGCAGTATTTT | CASSADRGADTQYF | TRBJ2-3 | TRBV12-3/TRBV12-4 | TRBD1 | once | 14
TGTGCCAGCAGCTTGGAGGAGTACGAGCAGTACTTC | CASSLEEYEQYF | TRBJ2-7 | TRBV5-6 | - | - | 12
TGTGCCACCACCGCAAGTCCGGGACGTTACAACAAGCAGTACTTC | CATTASPGRYNKQYF | TRBJ2-7 | TRBV15 | - | - | 15
TGTGCCAGCAAGGAATCGGGACAGGGAAACATTCAGTACTTC | CASKESGQGNIQYF | TRBJ2-4 | TRBV6-2/TRBV6-3 | TRBD1 | - | 14
TGTGCCAGCAGCTCCTCGGCCGGACCCGGGCAGCCCCAGCATTTT | CASSSSAGPGQPQHF | TRBJ1-5 | TRBV7-9 | - | few | 15
TGCAGCGTTGAAGATCACGACTCCGCGGGGGGTGATACGCAGTATTTT | CSVEDHDSAGGDTQYF | TRBJ2-3 | TRBV29-1 | TRBD2 | - | 16
TGTGCCAGCAGCCCCGGGGTAGCGGGAATCTACGAGCAGTACTTC | CASSPGVAGIYEQYF | TRBJ2-7 | TRBV3-1 | TRBD2 | once | 15
TGTGCCAGTAAAGGACTAGCGGGGTACAATGAGCAGTTCTTC | CASKGLAGYNEQFF | TRBJ2-1 | TRBV6-2/TRBV6-3 | TRBD2 | few | 14
TGTGCCAGCAGTTGGACAGGTCAAGAGACCCAGTACTTC | CASSWTGQETQYF | TRBJ2-5 | TRBV25-1 | TRBD1 | many | 13
TGTGCCAGCAGTTTATATGGGCCGCCCCAGCATTTT | CASSLYGPPQHF | TRBJ1-5 | TRBV12-3/TRBV12-4 | - | - | 12
TGTGCCAGCAGACAGGGGACCAAAAACATTCAGTACTTC | CASRQGTKNIQYF | TRBJ2-4 | TRBV7-2 | TRBD1 | - | 13
TGCAGTGCTACAAACCAAGCTAACTCAGAGACCCAGTACTTC | CSATNQANSETQYF | TRBJ2-5 | TRBV20-1 | - | - | 14
TGCGCCAGCAGCCCACCGGGACAGGGGAGGGAGCAGTACTTC | CASSPPGQGREQYF | TRBJ2-7 | TRBV5-1 | TRBD1 | - | 14
TGTGCCAGCAGCTTAGACTATTACAATGAGCAGTTCTTC | CASSLDYYNEQFF | TRBJ2-1 | TRBV7-9 | - | few | 13
TGTGCCAGCAGCCAAGGGGACAGAGACTCCAATGAGCAGTTCTTC | CASSQGDRDSNEQFF | TRBJ2-1 | TRBV4-2 | TRBD1 | few | 15
TGTGCCAGCTCACCACCGTCCGGTTCCTCTGGAAACACCATATATTTT | CASSPPSGSSGNTIYF | TRBJ1-3 | TRBV18 | - | few | 16
TGTGCCAGCAGCTTAGTCGTAGGGGCTTTCTTT | CASSLVVGAFF | TRBJ1-1 | TRBV7-2 | - | - | 11
TGTGCCAGCAGTTTTATCAGCGGGGGGGCCTCAGATACGCAGTATTTT | CASSFISGGASDTQYF | TRBJ2-3 | TRBV28 | TRBD2 | - | 16
TGTGCCAGCAGTCATTACGACCGCGAGACCCAGTACTTC | CASSHYDRETQYF | TRBJ2-5 | TRBV27 | - | - | 13
TGTGCCAGCAGTCCCCAGGGAACGCCCTACGAGCAGTACTTC | CASSPQGTPYEQYF | TRBJ2-7 | TRBV12-3/TRBV12-4 | - | few | 14
TGTGCCAGCAGCCAAGATCACGCGGGATCGGACAATGAGCAGTTCTTC | CASSQDHAGSDNEQFF | TRBJ2-1 | TRBV4-2 | - | - | 16
TGCGCCAGCAGCCGACTCGGGGGGCCCCCAGATACGCAGTATTTT | CASSRLGGPPDTQYF | TRBJ2-3 | TRBV5-1 | - | - | 15
TGCGCCAGCAGCTTGTCGGGGGGAGAAAAACTGTTTTTT | CASSLSGGEKLFF | TRBJ1-4 | TRBV5-1 | - | few | 13
TGTGCCAGCAGCACCCCGTTCGGTTCGAACACCGGGGAGCTGTTTTTT | CASSTPFGSNTGELFF | TRBJ2-2 | TRBV7-3 | - | few | 16
TGCAGTGCTAGATCAGTCGGAGCCTACGAGCAGTACTTC | CSARSVGAYEQYF | TRBJ2-7 | TRBV20-1 | - | few | 13
TGTGCCAGCAGTCGAGCCCAGAGGGAGCAGTACTTC | CASSRAQREQYF | TRBJ2-7 | TRBV6-2/TRBV6-3 | - | - | 12
TGTGCCAGCAGTTCTCCGGGCTCCCGGGTTTCCTACGAGCAGTACTTC | CASSSPGSRVSYEQYF | TRBJ2-7 | TRBV12-3/TRBV12-4 | - | - | 16
TGTGCCAGCAGCGGACGGGGACTAGCGGTCTCCTACGAGCAGTACTTC | CASSGRGLAVSYEQYF | TRBJ2-7 | TRBV7-2 | TRBD2 | few | 16
TGTGCCAGCAGTTTCTACAGGCTGAGCTCCTACGAGCAGTACTTC | CASSFYRLSSYEQYF | TRBJ2-7 | TRBV12-3/TRBV12-4 | - | - | 15
TGTGCCAGCAGCCGAAGGGGGACCTACGAGCAGTACTTC | CASSRRGTYEQYF | TRBJ2-7 | TRBV27 | - | few | 13
TGCGCCAGCAGCCAAGATCGGCAGGGGGCCTGCAATGAGCAGTTCTTC | CASSQDRQGACNEQFF | TRBJ2-1 | TRBV4-3 | TRBD1 | few | 16
TGCGCCAGCAGCCCTCAGGGGGCGAATGAAGCTTTCTTT | CASSPQGANEAFF | TRBJ1-1 | TRBV5-1 | TRBD1 | - | 13
TGTGCCAGCAGTTACGGTCGGGCAGGCCCCCACGAGCAGTACTTC | CASSYGRAGPHEQYF | TRBJ2-7 | TRBV6-5 | - | - | 15
TGTGCCAGCAGTTACCTTAATATCGTCCGGGACCGATCCTACGAGCAGTACTTC | CASSYLNIVRDRSYEQYF | TRBJ2-7 | TRBV6-2/TRBV6-3 | - | - | 18
TGTGCCAGCAGTATAGGGAGAACTGTACAAGAGACCCAGTACTTC | CASSIGRTVQETQYF | TRBJ2-5 | TRBV2 | - | - | 15
TGTGCCAGCAGTCCCCGGCTTTATAGCAATCAGCCCCAGCATTTT | CASSPRLYSNQPQHF | TRBJ1-5 | TRBV28 | - | few | 15
TGTGCCAGCAGTTTATCCTCCTGGGACAGCAATCAGCCCCAGCATTTT | CASSLSSWDSNQPQHF | TRBJ1-5 | TRBV12-3/TRBV12-4 | - | few | 16
TGTGCCAGCAGCCCCGGGGACTATCATTACAATGAGCAGTTCTTC | CASSPGDYHYNEQFF | TRBJ2-1 | TRBV7-3 | TRBD2 | - | 15
TGCGCCAGCAGCCAGGCGGGGCCCACTGAGCAGTTCTTC | CASSQAGPTEQFF | TRBJ2-1 | TRBV4-1 | - | - | 13
TGTGCCAGCAGCGAGCGTTTACACACTGAAGCTTTCTTT | CASSERLHTEAFF | TRBJ1-1 | TRBV7-2 | - | few | 13
TGTGCCAGCAGCCGCCCGATGGCAGGGGATGGCTACACCTTC | CASSRPMAGDGYTF | TRBJ1-2 | TRBV7-2 | - | - | 14
TGTGCCACCAGTGCCGGCCGGGGCAGAATTGCAACTAATGAAAAACTGTTTTTT | CATSAGRGRIATNEKLFF | TRBJ1-4 | TRBV24-1 | - | - | 18
TGTGCCAGTAGTCCAGTCGGGGTTGGGGACGCCACTGAAGCTTTCTTT | CASSPVGVGDATEAFF | TRBJ1-1 | TRBV19 | - | few | 16
TGTGCCAGCAGTTTAGGATACCTCGGGTCAACAGGGACCTATGGCTACACCTTC | CASSLGYLGSTGTYGYTF | TRBJ1-2 | TRBV27 | - | - | 18